The rows below give T cell receptor beta chains drawn from one sample of a study of early stage breast cancer tumors. TCRdb keeps only in-frame clones here, not all; method: immunoSEQ multiplex PCR. The data show roughly 56,000 clones, approximately 80% seen once. The sample taken for sequencing was blood. These receptors originate from a person between 30 and 45 years old with breast cancer. The CDR3 runs from the conserved cysteine through the conserved F or W. A D gene is named only where the DNA matches it firmly. Size is stated for part of the rows, as once, few or many counts, or as a class when the clone is expanded.

CDR3 DNA	CDR3 protein	J gene	D gene	clone size	V gene
TGTGCCAGCAGCTTAGGCTCTTATTCTTTCATGGGTAATTCACCCCTCCACTTT	CASSLGSYSFMGNSPLHF	TRBJ1-6	.	.	TRBV7-2
TGTGCCAGCAGCGTGGGAGGGGAGACGGTCGAGCAGTACTTC	CASSVGGETVEQYF	TRBJ2-7	TRBD2	.	TRBV9
TGTGCCACCAGCAGAGAGGGACAGCCTAAGACCGGGGAGCTGTTTTTT	CATSREGQPKTGELFF	TRBJ2-2	TRBD1	.	TRBV15
TGCGCCAGCAGCGTCGGGACGGAGACCCAGTACTTC	CASSVGTETQYF	TRBJ2-5	.	few	TRBV10-1
TGTGCCACCAGCAGATCGACTTCCTACGAGCAGTACTTC	CATSRSTSYEQYF	TRBJ2-7	.	.	TRBV15
TGTGCCTGGAGCCCCCGGTTTCGGTCCTATGGCTACACCTTC	CAWSPRFRSYGYTF	TRBJ1-2	.	once	TRBV30
TGTGCCGGGGGGGGACTAGCGGGAGGGCCCCACGAGCAGTACTTC	CAGGGLAGGPHEQYF	TRBJ2-7	TRBD2	.	TRBV6-1
TGCGCCAGCAGCTTGAAAGCAGGGGAAGCTGGAAACACCATATATTTT	CASSLKAGEAGNTIYF	TRBJ1-3	.	.	TRBV5-1
TGTGCCAGCAGCCCGGGACATCGAACGAGGGGACTAGCCTTCGGGGAGCTGTTTTTT	CASSPGHRTRGLAFGELFF	TRBJ2-2	TRBD2	.	TRBV11-2
TGCGCCAGCAGCCGCGAAGGGGGGGAGGGCTCTGGAAACACCATATATTTT	CASSREGGEGSGNTIYF	TRBJ1-3	.	.	TRBV5-1
TGTGCCAGCAGTGAATGGGAGGTCTCCTACGAGCAGTACTTC	CASSEWEVSYEQYF	TRBJ2-7	.	.	TRBV6-1
TGTGCCAGCGCTCTACTAGCGGGAGACTATGAGCAGTTCTTC	CASALLAGDYEQFF	TRBJ2-1	TRBD2	few	TRBV27
TGCAGCGTTGAAGATATCCCAGTGGGTAGCTCCTACAATGAGCAGTTCTTC	CSVEDIPVGSSYNEQFF	TRBJ2-1	.	.	TRBV29-1
TGTGCCAGCAGCTTGGGAAGGGGGCGGGGGGAGACCCAGTACTTC	CASSLGRGRGETQYF	TRBJ2-5	.	.	TRBV5-4
TGTGCCAGCACCGGAGGGTCGGGCACAGATACGCAGTATTTT	CASTGGSGTDTQYF	TRBJ2-3	.	few	TRBV6-1
TGTGCCAGCAGTTACCGGGACAGGTATAATGAAAAACTGTTTTTT	CASSYRDRYNEKLFF	TRBJ1-4	TRBD1	.	TRBV28
TGTGCCAGCAGTGGAGGAGCCCTAGGTTACTTC	CASSGGALGYF	TRBJ2-5	.	.	TRBV2
TGTGCCAGCAGTTTTCCGGGCTCGGGTCAGCCCCAGCATTTT	CASSFPGSGQPQHF	TRBJ1-5	.	.	TRBV28
TGTGCCCATCCTGTAGTTTGGGGCACTGAAGCTTTCTTT	CAHPVVWGTEAFF	TRBJ1-1	.	few	TRBV19
TGTGCCAGCAGTGAAAAAAAATCAATTTCCTACGAGCAGTACTTC	CASSEKKSISYEQYF	TRBJ2-7	.	.	TRBV2
TGTGCCACCGTAGGCAGGGCTAACACCGGGGAGCTGTTTTTT	CATVGRANTGELFF	TRBJ2-2	.	once	TRBV27
TGCGCCAGCAGCCATCAGACAGGGGCGGGCCAGCCCCAGCATTTT	CASSHQTGAGQPQHF	TRBJ1-5	TRBD1	.	TRBV4-3
TGCAGCGTTCGGAACAGGTCACACTCTCAGCCCCAGCATTTT	CSVRNRSHSQPQHF	TRBJ1-5	.	.	TRBV29-1
TGTGCTAGCAGCTTAGGGGATTTAGCGGGAGGCTACGAGCAGTACTTC	CASSLGDLAGGYEQYF	TRBJ2-7	TRBD2	.	TRBV7-7
TGCGCCAGCAGCCAGGACCCGACCCGGACCGGGGAGCTGTTTTTT	CASSQDPTRTGELFF	TRBJ2-2	.	.	TRBV4-3
TGTGCCAGCAGTGTGACCCCCCGGGAGACCCAGTACTTC	CASSVTPRETQYF	TRBJ2-5	.	.	TRBV2
TGTGCCAGCAGCCAAGATCTTGGGACTGAGAGCTCCTACAATGAGCAGTTCTTC	CASSQDLGTESSYNEQFF	TRBJ2-1	.	once	TRBV4-2
TGTGCCAGTAGTTGGGGGGGGCAGAGGACTGAAGCTTTCTTT	CASSWGGQRTEAFF	TRBJ1-1	.	.	TRBV19
TGTGCCAGCAGCCTCAACACCGGGGAGCTGTTTTTT	CASSLNTGELFF	TRBJ2-2	.	.	TRBV14
TGCGCCAGCAGCATAGGACAGACAGGGACCTATGGCTACACCTTC	CASSIGQTGTYGYTF	TRBJ1-2	TRBD1	.	TRBV5-1
TGCGCCAGCAGCTATGAGGTTGGCGGGAGTATGGATACGCAGTATTTT	CASSYEVGGSMDTQYF	TRBJ2-3	TRBD2	.	TRBV5-1
TGTGCCAGCAGCCAAGATCGGAGGGGAGGGAACTACGAGCAGTACTTC	CASSQDRRGGNYEQYF	TRBJ2-7	TRBD2	.	TRBV4-2
TGTGCCAGCAGTTATGGCGGAGGGGGTTACGAGCAGTACTTC	CASSYGGGGYEQYF	TRBJ2-7	.	.	TRBV6-5
TGCGCCAGCAGCTTTCTGGGTTCGCCAATGGAAGCTTTCTTT	CASSFLGSPMEAFF	TRBJ1-1	.	.	TRBV5-1
TGCAGCGCTGGGCATCCGTCTGGGATCGGCGAGCAGTACTTC	CSAGHPSGIGEQYF	TRBJ2-7	.	.	TRBV29-1
TGTGCCAGTAGTATCTCCCCAAGATCTGACTATGGCTACACCTTC	CASSISPRSDYGYTF	TRBJ1-2	.	.	TRBV19
TGTGCCAGCAGCCAAGGACAGGGGGCAAGGGGCAGCAATCAGCCCCAGCATTTT	CASSQGQGARGSNQPQHF	TRBJ1-5	TRBD1	.	TRBV16
TGTGCCAGCTCACCAGGGCCGACCCGGGGTCAGCCCCAGCATTTT	CASSPGPTRGQPQHF	TRBJ1-5	.	.	TRBV18
TGTGCCAGCAGCTCGGACGTGCGGGGGGGCACTGAAGCTTTCTTT	CASSSDVRGGTEAFF	TRBJ1-1	.	.	TRBV5-6
TGTGCCAGTAGTGACACCTTCACGCCTGGCACAGATACGCAGTATTTT	CASSDTFTPGTDTQYF	TRBJ2-3	.	once	TRBV19
TGTGCCATCAGTGTGCCAGGGGGCTACACCTTC	CAISVPGGYTF	TRBJ1-2	.	few	TRBV10-3
TGTGCCAGCAGCACAGGGGGACAACTACCCCGGAACACTGAAGCTTTCTTT	CASSTGGQLPRNTEAFF	TRBJ1-1	TRBD1	.	TRBV7-2
TGCAGCGCGACAGGTCCTGGGGCCAACGTCCTGACTTTC	CSATGPGANVLTF	TRBJ2-6	.	.	TRBV29-1
TGCGCCAGCAGCGGGCAGGGGGCCCAGTACGAGCAGTACTTC	CASSGQGAQYEQYF	TRBJ2-7	TRBD1	medium-sized	TRBV5-1
TGTGCCAGCAGTTACTCAGGACGGGCCTACGAGCAGTACTTC	CASSYSGRAYEQYF	TRBJ2-7	.	.	TRBV6-5
TGCGCCAGCAGCCAAGACAAGGGCTTTCGTTCGATTAATTCACCCCTCCACTTT	CASSQDKGFRSINSPLHF	TRBJ1-6	.	.	TRBV4-1
TGTGCCAGCAGCGTCGCTTACCGGGGGGTGTACAATGAGCAGTTCTTC	CASSVAYRGVYNEQFF	TRBJ2-1	TRBD2	.	TRBV9